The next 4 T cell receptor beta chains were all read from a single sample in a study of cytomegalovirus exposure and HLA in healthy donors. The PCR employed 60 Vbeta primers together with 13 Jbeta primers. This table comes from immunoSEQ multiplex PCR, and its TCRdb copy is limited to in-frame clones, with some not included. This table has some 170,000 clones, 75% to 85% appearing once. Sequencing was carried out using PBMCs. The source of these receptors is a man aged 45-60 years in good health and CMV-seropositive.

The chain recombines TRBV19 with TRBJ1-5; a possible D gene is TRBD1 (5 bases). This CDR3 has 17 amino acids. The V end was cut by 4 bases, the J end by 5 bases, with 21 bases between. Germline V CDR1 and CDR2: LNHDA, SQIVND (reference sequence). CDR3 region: CASSSDSEPSLYQPQHF. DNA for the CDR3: TGTGCCAGTAGTAGCGACAGCGAACCCAGCCTTTATCAGCCCCAGCATTTT.

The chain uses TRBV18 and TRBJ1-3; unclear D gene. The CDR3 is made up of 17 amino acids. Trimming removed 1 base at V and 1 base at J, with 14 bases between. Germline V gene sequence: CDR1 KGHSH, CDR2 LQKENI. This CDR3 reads CASSPQSSTGSGNTIYF. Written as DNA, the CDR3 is TGTGCCAGCTCACCACAGTCTTCCACGGGGTCTGGAAACACCATATATTTT.

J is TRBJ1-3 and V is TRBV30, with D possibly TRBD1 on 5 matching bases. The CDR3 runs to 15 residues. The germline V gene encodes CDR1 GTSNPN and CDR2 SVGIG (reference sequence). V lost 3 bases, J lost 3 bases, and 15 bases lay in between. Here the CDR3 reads CAWSGLGQGGNTIYF. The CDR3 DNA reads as TGTGCCTGGAGCGGGCTGGGGCAGGGTGGAAACACCATATATTTT.

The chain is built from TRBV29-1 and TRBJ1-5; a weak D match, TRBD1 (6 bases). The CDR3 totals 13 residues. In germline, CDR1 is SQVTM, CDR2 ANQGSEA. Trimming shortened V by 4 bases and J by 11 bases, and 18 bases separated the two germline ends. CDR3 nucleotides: TGCAGCGTTGTTCTGAATACAGGGTTGGCCCAGCATTTT. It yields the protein CSVVLNTGLAQHF.